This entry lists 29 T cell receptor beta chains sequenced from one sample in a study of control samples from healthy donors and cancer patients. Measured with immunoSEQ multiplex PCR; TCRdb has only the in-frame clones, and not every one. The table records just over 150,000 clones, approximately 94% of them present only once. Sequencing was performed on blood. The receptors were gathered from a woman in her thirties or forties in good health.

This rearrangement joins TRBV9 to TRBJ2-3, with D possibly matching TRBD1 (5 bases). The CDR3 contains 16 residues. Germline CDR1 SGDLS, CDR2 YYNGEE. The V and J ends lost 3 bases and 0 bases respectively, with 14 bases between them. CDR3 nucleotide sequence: TGTGCCAGCAGCGCCCGTAGGGGATCTAGCACAGATACGCAGTATTTT. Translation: CASSARRGSSTDTQYF.

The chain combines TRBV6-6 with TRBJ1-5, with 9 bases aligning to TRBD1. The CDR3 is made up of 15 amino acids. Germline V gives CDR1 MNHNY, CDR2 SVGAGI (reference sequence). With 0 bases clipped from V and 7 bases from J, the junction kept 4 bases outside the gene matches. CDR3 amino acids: CASSYSTGGEQPQHF. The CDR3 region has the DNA TGTGCCAGCAGTTACTCCACAGGGGGCGAACAGCCCCAGCATTTT.

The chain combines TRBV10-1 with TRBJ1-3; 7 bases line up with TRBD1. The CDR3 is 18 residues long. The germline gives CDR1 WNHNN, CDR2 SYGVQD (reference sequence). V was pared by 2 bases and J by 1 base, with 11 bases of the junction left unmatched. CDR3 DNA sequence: TGCGCCAGCAGTGAGGGACCGGGACAGCTTTCTTCTGGAAACACCATATATTTT. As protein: CASSEGPGQLSSGNTIYF.

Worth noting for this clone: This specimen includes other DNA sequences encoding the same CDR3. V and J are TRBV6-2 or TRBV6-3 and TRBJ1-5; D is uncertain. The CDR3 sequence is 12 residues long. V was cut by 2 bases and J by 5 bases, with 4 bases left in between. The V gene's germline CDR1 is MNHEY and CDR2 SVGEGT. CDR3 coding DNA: TGTGCCAGCAGTTACGGCGATCAGCCCCAGCATTTT. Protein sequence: CASSYGDQPQHF.

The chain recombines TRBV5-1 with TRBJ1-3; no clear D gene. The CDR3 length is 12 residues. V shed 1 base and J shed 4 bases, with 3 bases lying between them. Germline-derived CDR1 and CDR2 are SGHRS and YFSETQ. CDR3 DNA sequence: TGCGCCAGCAGCTTGTCGGGAAACACCATATATTTT. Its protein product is CASSLSGNTIYF.

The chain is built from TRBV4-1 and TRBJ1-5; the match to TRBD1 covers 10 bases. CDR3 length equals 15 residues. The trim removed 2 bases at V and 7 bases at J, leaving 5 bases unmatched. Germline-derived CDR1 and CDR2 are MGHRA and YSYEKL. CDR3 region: CASSQPGTGAQPQHF. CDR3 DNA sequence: TGCGCCAGCAGCCAACCCGGGACAGGGGCCCAGCCCCAGCATTTT.

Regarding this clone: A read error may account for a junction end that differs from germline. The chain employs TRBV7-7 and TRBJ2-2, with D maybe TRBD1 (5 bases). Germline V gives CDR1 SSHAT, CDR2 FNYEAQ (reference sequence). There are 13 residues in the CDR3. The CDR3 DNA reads TGTGCTAGCAGCGTGAACAGGCTCGGGGAGCTGTTTTTT. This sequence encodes CASSVNRLGELFF.

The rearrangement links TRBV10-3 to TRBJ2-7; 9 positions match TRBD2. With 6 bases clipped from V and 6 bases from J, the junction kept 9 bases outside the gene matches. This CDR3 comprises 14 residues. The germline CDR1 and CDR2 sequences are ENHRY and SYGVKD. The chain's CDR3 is CAISVAGVGGEQYF. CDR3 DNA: TGTGCCATCAGCGTAGCGGGAGTAGGCGGCGAGCAGTACTTC.

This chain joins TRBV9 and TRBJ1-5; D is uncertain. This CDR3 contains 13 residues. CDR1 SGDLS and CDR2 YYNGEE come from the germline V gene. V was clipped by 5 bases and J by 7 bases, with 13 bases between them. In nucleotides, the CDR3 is TGTGCCAGCAGTATCGGGTATTTACAGCCCCAGCATTTT. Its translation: CASSIGYLQPQHF.

The CDR3 DNA reads as TGTGCCAGTAGTATAGTTTGGGGAGGCGGAAACACCATATATTTT. This gives the protein CASSIVWGGGNTIYF. The V call is TRBV19, the J call TRBJ1-3; D not resolved. CDR1 and CDR2 (germline): LNHDA, SQIVND (reference sequence). The CDR3 loop spans 15 amino acids. Trimming stripped 1 base from V and 4 bases from J, with 11 bases between.

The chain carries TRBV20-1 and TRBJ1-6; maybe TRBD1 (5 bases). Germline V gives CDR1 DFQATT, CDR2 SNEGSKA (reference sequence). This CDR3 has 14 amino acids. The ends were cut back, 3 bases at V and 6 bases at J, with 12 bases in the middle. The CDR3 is CSASSDRFNSPLHF. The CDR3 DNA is TGCAGTGCTAGTTCAGACAGATTTAATTCACCCCTCCACTTT.

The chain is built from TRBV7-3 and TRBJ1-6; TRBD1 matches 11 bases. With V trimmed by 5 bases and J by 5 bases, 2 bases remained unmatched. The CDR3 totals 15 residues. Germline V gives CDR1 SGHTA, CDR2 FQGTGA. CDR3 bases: TGTGCCAGCAGCGGACAGGGGGCGGATAATTCACCCCTCCACTTT. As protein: CASSGQGADNSPLHF.

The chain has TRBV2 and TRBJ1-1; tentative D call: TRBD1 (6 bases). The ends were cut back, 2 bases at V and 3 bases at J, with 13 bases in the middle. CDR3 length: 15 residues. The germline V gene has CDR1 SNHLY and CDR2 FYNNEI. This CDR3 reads CASSEWRGEYTEAFF. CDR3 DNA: TGTGCCAGCAGTGAATGGAGGGGGGAGTACACTGAAGCTTTCTTT.

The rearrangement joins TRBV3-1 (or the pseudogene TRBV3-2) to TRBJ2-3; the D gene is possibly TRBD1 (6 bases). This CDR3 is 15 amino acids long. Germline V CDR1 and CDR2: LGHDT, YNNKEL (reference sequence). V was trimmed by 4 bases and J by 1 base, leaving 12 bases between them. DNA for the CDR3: TGTGCCAGCAGCCCAAATAGACAGGGCACAGATACGCAGTATTTT. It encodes CASSPNRQGTDTQYF.

CDR3 residues: CASSISYEQYF. CDR3 DNA sequence: TGTGCCAGCTCAATTTCCTACGAGCAGTACTTC. This chain uses TRBV18 with TRBJ2-7; unclear D gene. This CDR3 has 11 amino acids. The V gene lost 5 bases and the J gene lost 1 base, with 3 bases spanning the gap. Germline-derived CDR1 and CDR2 are KGHSH and LQKENI.

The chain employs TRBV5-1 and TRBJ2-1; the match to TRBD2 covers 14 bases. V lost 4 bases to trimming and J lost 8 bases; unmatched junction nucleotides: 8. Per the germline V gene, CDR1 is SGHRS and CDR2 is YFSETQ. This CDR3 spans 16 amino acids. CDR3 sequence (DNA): TGCGCCAGCAGCAGGGGGACTAGCGGGAGTTCTGATGAGCAGTTCTTC. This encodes CASSRGTSGSSDEQFF.

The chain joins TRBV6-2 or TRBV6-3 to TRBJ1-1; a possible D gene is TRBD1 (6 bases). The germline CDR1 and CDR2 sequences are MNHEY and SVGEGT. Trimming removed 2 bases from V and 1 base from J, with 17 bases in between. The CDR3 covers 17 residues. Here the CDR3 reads CASSYGGAYTRNTEAFF. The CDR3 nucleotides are TGTGCCAGCAGTTACGGGGGGGCTTATACCAGGAACACTGAAGCTTTCTTT.

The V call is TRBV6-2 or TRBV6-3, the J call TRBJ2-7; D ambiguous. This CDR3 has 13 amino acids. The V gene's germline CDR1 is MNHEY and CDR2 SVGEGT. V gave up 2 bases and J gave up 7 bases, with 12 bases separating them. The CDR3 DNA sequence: TGTGCCAGCAGTTACCCTTATTCGTGGGAGCAGTACTTC. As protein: CASSYPYSWEQYF.

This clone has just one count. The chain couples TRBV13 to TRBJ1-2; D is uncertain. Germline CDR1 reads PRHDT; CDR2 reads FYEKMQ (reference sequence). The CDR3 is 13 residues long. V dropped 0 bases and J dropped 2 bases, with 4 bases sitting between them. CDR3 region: CASSLGQNYGYTF. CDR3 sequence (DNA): TGTGCCAGCAGCTTAGGACAGAACTATGGCTACACCTTC. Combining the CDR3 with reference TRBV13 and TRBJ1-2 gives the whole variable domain AAGVIQSPRHLIKEKRETATLKCYPIPRHDTVYWYQQGPGQDPQFLISFYEKMQSDKGSIPDRFSAQQFSDYHSELNMSSLELGDSALYFCASSLGQNYGYTFGSGTRLTVV.

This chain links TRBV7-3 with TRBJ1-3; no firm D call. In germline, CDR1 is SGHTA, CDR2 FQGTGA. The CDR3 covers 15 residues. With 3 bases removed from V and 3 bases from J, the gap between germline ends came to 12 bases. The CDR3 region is CASSLAAANGNTIYF. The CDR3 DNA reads TGTGCCAGCAGCTTGGCAGCCGCGAATGGAAACACCATATATTTT.

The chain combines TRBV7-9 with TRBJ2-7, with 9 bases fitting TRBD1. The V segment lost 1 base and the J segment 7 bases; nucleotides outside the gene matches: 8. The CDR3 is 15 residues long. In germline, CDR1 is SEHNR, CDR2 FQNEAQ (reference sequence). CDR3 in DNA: TGTGCCAGCAGCTTAGGAGGACAGGGGAAAGAAGAGCAGTACTTC. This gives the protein CASSLGGQGKEEQYF. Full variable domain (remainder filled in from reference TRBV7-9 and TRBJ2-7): DTGVSQNPRHKITKRGQNVTFRCDPISEHNRLYWYRQTLGQGPEFLTYFQNEAQLEKSRLLSDRFSAERPKGSFSTLEIQRTEQGDSAMYLCASSLGGQGKEEQYFGPGTRLTVT.

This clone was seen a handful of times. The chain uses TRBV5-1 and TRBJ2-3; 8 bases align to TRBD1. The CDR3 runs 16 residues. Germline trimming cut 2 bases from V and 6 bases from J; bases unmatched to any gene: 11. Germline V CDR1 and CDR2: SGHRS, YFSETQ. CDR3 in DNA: TGCGCCAGCAGCTTTGGAGGGCAGGGGGCGAGGGATACGCAGTATTTT. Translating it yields CASSFGGQGARDTQYF.

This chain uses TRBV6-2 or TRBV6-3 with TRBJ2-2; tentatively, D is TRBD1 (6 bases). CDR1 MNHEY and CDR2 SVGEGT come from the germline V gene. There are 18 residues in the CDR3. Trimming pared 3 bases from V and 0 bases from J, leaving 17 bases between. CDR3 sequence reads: CASSYSRGIPTNTGELFF. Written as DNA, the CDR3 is TGTGCCAGCAGTTATTCTAGGGGGATACCAACGAACACCGGGGAGCTGTTTTTT.

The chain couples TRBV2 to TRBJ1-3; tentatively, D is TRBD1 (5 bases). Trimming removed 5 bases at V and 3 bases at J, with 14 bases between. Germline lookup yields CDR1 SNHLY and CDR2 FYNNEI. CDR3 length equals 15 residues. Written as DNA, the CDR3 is TGTGCCAGCAGTAAGATACAGGTTTTTGGAAACACCATATATTTT. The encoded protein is CASSKIQVFGNTIYF.

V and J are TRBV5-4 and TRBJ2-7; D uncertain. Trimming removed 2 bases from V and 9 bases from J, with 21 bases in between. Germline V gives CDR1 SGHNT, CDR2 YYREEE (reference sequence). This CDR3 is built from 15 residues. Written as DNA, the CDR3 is TGTGCCAGCAGCTTCGGGCGGATGACCGAGTTAGGGCAGTACTTC. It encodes CASSFGRMTELGQYF.

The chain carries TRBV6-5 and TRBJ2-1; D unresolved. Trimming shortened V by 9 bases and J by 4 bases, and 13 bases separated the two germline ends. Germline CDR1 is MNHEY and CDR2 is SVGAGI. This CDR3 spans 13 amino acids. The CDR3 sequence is CASSYWRYNEQFF. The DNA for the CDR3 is TGTGCCAGTTCCTACTGGAGATACAATGAGCAGTTCTTC.

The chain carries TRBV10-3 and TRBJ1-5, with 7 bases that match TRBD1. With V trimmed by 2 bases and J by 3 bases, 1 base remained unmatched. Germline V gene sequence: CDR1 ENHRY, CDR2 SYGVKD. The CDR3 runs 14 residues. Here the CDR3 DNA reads TGTGCCATCAGTGAGGACAGGGCCAATCAGCCCCAGCATTTT. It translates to CAISEDRANQPQHF.

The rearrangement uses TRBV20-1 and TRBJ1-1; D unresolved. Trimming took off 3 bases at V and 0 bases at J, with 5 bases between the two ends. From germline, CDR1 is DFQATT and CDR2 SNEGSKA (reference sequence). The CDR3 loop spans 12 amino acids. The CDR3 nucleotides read TGCAGTGCTAGTCGTATGAACACTGAAGCTTTCTTT. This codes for CSASRMNTEAFF.

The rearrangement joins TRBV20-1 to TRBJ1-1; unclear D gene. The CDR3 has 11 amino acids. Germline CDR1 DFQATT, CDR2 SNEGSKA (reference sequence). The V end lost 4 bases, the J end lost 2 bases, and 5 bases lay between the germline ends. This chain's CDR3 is CSAMQNTEAFF. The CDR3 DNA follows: TGCAGTGCTATGCAAAACACTGAAGCTTTCTTT.